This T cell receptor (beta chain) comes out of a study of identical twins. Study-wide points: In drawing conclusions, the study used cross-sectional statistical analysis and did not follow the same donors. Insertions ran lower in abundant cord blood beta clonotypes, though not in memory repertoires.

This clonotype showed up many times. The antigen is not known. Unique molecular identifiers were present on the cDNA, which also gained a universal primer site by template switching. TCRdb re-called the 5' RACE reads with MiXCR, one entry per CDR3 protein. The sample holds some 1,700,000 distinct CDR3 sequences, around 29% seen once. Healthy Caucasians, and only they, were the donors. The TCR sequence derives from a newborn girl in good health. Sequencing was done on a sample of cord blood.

The CDR3 nucleotides read TGTGCCAGCAGGGGGCCCGACACTGAAGCTTTCTTT. Encoded protein: CASRGPDTEAFF. The genes are TRBV6-1 and TRBJ1-1; tentatively, D is TRBD1 (5 bases). With 6 bases removed from V and 3 bases from J, the gap between germline ends came to 8 bases. Germline V gene lookup returns CDR1 MNHNS and CDR2 SASEGT. There are 12 residues in the CDR3.